This T cell receptor beta chain was sequenced for a study of T-cell reconstitution after alpha-beta-depleted transplantation in children. This clonotype occurred many times. Trimming left V 0 bases short and J 2 bases short, with 12 bases between. The V gene's germline CDR1 is SGHRS and CDR2 YFSETQ. The CDR3 runs to 16 residues. Researchers prepared the TCRbeta library using unique molecular identifiers, the study reports. TCRdb re-derived calls from the PCR reads in MiXCR, one entry per CDR3 protein. This table holds around 600,000 distinct CDR3 sequences, more than 9% found once. The sequences come from PBMCs from the stem cell graft donor, collected from the stem cell graft. The rearrangement uses TRBV5-1 and TRBJ2-1; D is possibly TRBD1 (6 bases). This receptor was obtained from a human donor who donated a stem cell graft to a child with acute myeloid leukemia. CDR3: CASSLGGGRAYNEQFF. DNA for the CDR3: TGCGCCAGCAGCTTGGGAGGGGGAAGGGCCTACAATGAGCAGTTCTTC.